This T cell receptor (beta chain) was sequenced in a study of identical twins. Study results and caveats: Zero-insertion analyses could be partly confounded by invariant MAIT and iNKT cells.

This CDR3 is built from 14 residues. Germline loops: CDR1 LGHNA, CDR2 YNFKEQ. Trimming took off 2 bases at V and 1 base at J, with 9 bases between the two ends. Each cDNA held unique molecular identifiers, and template switching gave it a universal primer site. MiXCR was run by TCRdb on the 5' RACE reads, yielding one entry per CDR3 protein. This table has 400,000 to 550,000 distinct CDR3 sequences, approximately 22% appearing once. With regard to this clonotype: The antigen remains undetermined.

These data are also associated with another study on T cells expressing NK-cell markers. From that report: Seven donors tested HCMV-seropositive and one tested seronegative among the eight sequenced.

V and J are TRBV4-2 and TRBJ2-7, with D unclear. What was sequenced was CD4+ T cells sorted from blood. The clonotype originates from a woman under 30 in good health. The CDR3 DNA sequence: TGTGCCAGCAGCCAAATGGACCTTTCCTACGAGCAGTACTTC. Residues: CASSQMDLSYEQYF.